This paragraph covers one TCR beta chain sequence. This sample stems from a study of blood T cell repertoires in COVID-19. Study-level background: Some COVID-19 samples were acute and others convalescent; all came from the United States, Italy and Spain.

The CDR3 is 15 amino acids. Germline CDR1 LNHNV, CDR2 YYDKDF (reference sequence). Between the trimmed V and J ends, which lost 1 base and 0 bases, there was a span of 7 bases. As handled by the study authors: Nucleated cell number was recorded as an estimate derived from reference gene primer amplification. Clones were read by immunoSEQ multiplex PCR, and TCRdb kept only the in-frame ones, dropping some. V, J and clone size reflect that table, while D and trimming were determined from the DNA. There are about 64,000 clones in the sample; about 88% occur only once, and roughly 3.5% lies in the top ten.

Sample: peripheral blood. This TCR came from a man between 65 and 85 years old with acute or convalescent COVID-19. This chain connects TRBV15 to TRBJ1-5, with D unresolved. CDR3 region: CATSRGHYSNQPQHF. In DNA, the CDR3 is TGTGCCACCAGCAGAGGACATTATAGCAATCAGCCCCAGCATTTT.